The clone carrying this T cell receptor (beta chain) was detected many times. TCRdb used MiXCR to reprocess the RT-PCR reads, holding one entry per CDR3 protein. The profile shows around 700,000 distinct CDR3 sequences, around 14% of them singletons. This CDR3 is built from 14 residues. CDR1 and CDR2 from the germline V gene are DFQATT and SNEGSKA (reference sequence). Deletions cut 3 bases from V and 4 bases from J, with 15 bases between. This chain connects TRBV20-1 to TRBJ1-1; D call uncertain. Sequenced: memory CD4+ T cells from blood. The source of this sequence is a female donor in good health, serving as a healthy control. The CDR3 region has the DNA TGCAGTGCTAGGGATCCGAGGGTAGGCACTGAAGCTTTCTTT. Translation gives CSARDPRVGTEAFF.